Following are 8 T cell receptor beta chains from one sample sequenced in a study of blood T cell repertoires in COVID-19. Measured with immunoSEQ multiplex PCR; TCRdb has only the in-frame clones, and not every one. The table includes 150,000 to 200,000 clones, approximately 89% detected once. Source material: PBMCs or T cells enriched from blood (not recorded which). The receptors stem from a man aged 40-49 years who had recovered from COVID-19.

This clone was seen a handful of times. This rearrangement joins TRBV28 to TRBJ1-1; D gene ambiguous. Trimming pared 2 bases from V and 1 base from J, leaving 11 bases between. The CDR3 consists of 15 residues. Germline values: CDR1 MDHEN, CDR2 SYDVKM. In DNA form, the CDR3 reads TGTGCCAGCAGTTTACCCGACCACAGGAACACTGAAGCTTTCTTT. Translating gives CASSLPDHRNTEAFF. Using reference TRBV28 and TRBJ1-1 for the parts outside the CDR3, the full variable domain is DVKVTQSSRYLVKRTGEKVFLECVQDMDHENMFWYRQDPGLGLRLIYFSYDVKMKEKGDIPEGYSVSREKKERFSLILESASTNQTSMYLCASSLPDHRNTEAFFGQGTRLTVV.

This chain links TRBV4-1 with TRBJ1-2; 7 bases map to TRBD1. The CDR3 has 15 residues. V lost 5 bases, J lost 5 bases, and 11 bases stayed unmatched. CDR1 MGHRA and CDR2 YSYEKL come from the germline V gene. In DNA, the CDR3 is TGCGCCAGCAGCAACGCCGGGACAGAGGTATATGGCTACACCTTC. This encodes CASSNAGTEVYGYTF.

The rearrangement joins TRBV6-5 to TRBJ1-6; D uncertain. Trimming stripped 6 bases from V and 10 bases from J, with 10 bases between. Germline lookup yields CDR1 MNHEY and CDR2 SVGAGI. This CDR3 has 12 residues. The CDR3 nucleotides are TGTGCCAGCAGCAGGACTGGGTCACCCCTCCACTTT. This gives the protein CASSRTGSPLHF.

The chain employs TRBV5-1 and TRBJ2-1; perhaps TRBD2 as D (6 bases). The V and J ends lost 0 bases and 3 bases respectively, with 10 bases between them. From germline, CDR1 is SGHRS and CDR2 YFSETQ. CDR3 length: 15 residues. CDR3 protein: CASSLGQEGYNEQFF. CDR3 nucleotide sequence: TGCGCCAGCAGCTTGGGCCAGGAGGGCTACAATGAGCAGTTCTTC.

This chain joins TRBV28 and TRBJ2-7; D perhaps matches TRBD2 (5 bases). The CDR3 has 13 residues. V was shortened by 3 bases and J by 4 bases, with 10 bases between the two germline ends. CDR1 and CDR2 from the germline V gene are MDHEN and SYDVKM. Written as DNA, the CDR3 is TGTGCCAGCAGTTTTCGTAGAGGGTACGAGCAGTACTTC. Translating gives CASSFRRGYEQYF. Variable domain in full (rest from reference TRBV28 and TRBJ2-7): DVKVTQSSRYLVKRTGEKVFLECVQDMDHENMFWYRQDPGLGLRLIYFSYDVKMKEKGDIPEGYSVSREKKERFSLILESASTNQTSMYLCASSFRRGYEQYFGPGTRLTVT.

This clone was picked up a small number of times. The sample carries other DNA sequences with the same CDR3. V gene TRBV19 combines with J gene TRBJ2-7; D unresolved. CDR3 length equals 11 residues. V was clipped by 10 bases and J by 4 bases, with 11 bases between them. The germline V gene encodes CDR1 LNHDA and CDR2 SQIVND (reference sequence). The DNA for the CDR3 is TGTGCCACCCGTTCCGGGTACGAGCAGTACTTC. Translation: CATRSGYEQYF. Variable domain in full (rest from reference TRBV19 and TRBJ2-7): DGGITQSPKYLFRKEGQNVTLSCEQNLNHDAMYWYRQDPGQGLRLIYYSQIVNDFQKGDIAEGYSVSREKKESFPLTVTSAQKNPTAFYLCATRSGYEQYFGPGTRLTVT.

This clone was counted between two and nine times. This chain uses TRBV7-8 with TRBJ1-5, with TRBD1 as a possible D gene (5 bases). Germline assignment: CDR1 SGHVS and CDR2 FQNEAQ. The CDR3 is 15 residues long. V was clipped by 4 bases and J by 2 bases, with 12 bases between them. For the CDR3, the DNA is TGTGCCAGCAGCTATGGAGGGGCTGGCAATCAGCCCCAGCATTTT. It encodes CASSYGGAGNQPQHF. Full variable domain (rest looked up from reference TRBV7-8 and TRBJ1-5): GAGVSQSPRYKVAKRGQDVALRCDPISGHVSLFWYQQALGQGPEFLTYFQNEAQLDKSGLPSDRFFAERPEGSVSTLKIQRTQQEDSAVYLCASSYGGAGNQPQHFGDGTRLSIL.

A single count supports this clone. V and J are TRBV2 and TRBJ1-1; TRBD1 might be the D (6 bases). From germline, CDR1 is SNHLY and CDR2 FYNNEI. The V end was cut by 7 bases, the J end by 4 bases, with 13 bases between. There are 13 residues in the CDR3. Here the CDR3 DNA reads TGTGCCAGCACCTCTAGGGGGATCACTGAAGCTTTCTTT. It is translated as CASTSRGITEAFF.